This TCR beta chain was retrieved from a study of shared clonotypes between healthy human individuals. This clone has just one count. CD8 cells regarded as naive lacked CD45RO, were positively chosen for CCR7, and omitted terminally differentiated effector memory CD45RA+ cells. CDR1 and CDR2 from the germline V gene are SGHTA and FQGNSA. V gave up 5 bases and J gave up 3 bases, with 14 bases separating them. The length of the CDR3 is 14 residues. Sequenced by immunoSEQ multiplex PCR; TCRdb stores in-frame clones only, minus some. The sample yields approximately 2,200,000 clones, just over 90% seen once.

Sequenced: naive CD8+ T cells from PBMCs. The rearrangement uses TRBV7-2 and TRBJ2-7, with a tentative D call TRBD1 (5 bases). The sequence was collected from a young man in good health. Some clones in this sample may be carry-over from other donors' samples. CDR3 in amino acids: CASSPWGTGYEQYF. CDR3 coding DNA: TGTGCCAGCAGCCCCTGGGGTACAGGCTACGAGCAGTACTTC.